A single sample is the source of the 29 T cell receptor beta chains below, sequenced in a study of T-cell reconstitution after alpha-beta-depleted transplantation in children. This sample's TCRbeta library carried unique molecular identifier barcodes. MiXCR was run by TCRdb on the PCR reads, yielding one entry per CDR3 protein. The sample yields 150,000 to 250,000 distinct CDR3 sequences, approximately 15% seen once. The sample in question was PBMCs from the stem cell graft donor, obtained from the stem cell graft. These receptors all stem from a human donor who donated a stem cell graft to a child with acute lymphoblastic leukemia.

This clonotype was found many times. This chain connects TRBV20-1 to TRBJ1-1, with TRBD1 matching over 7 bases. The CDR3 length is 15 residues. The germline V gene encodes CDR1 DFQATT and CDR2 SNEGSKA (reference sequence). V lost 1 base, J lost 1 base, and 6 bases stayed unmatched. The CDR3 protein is CSARGGNRGNTEAFF. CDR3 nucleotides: TGCAGTGCTAGAGGAGGGAACAGGGGGAACACTGAAGCTTTCTTT.

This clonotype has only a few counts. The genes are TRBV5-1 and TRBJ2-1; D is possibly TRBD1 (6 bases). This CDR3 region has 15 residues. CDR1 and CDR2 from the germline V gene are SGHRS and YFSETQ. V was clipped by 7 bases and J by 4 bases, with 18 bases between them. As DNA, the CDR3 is TGCGCCAGCCGTACTACAGGGAACATATACAATGAGCAGTTCTTC. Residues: CASRTTGNIYNEQFF.

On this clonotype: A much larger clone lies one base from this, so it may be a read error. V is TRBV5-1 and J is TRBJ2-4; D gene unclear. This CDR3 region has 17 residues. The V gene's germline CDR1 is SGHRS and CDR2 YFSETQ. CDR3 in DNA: TGCGCCGGCAGCTTGACGGACCTGAATTTAGCCAAAAACATTCAGTACTTC. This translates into CAGSLTDLNLAKNIQYF.

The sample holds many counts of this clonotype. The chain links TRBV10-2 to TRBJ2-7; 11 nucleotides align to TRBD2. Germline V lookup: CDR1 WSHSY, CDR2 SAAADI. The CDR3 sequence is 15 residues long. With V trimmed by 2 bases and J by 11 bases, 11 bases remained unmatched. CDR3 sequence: CASSEEERELAGEYF. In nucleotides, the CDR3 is TGCGCCAGCAGTGAGGAGGAAAGGGAACTAGCGGGAGAGTACTTC.

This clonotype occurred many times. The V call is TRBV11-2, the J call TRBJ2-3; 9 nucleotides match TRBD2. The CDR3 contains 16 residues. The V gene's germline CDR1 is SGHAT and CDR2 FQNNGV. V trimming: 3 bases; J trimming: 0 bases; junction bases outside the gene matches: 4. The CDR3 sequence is CASSFVTSGSTDTQYF. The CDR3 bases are TGTGCCAGCAGCTTTGTGACTAGCGGTAGCACAGATACGCAGTATTTT.

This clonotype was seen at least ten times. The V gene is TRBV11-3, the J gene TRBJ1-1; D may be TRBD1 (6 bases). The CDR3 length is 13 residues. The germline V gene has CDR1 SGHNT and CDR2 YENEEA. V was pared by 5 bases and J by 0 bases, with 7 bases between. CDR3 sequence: CASSEGVNTEAFF. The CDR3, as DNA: TGTGCCAGCAGCGAGGGGGTGAACACTGAAGCTTTCTTT.

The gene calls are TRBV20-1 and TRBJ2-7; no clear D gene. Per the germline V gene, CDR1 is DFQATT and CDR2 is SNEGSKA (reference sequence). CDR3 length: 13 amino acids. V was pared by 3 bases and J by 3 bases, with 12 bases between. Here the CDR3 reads CSASSLKDYEQYF. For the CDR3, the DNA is TGCAGTGCTAGTAGTCTAAAAGACTACGAGCAGTACTTC.

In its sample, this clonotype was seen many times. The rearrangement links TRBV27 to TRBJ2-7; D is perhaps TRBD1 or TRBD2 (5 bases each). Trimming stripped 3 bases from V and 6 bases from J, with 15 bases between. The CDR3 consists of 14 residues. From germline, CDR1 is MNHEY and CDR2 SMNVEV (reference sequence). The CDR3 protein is CASSFTRDLGEQYF. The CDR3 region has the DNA TGTGCCAGCAGTTTCACCCGGGACCTCGGCGAGCAGTACTTC.

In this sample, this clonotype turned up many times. The CDR3: CSASQGGHQPQHF. Here the CDR3 DNA reads TGCAGTGCTAGCCAGGGGGGGCACCAGCCCCAGCATTTT. V is TRBV20-1 and J is TRBJ1-5, with 7 bases that match TRBD1. This CDR3 contains 13 residues. CDR1 and CDR2 from the germline V gene are DFQATT and SNEGSKA (reference sequence). The ends lost 3 bases at V and 7 bases at J; junction bases unmatched: 6.

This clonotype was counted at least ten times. CDR3 region: CASSYSRREGFGETQYF. CDR3 coding DNA: TGTGCCAGCAGTTACTCAAGGCGGGAGGGCTTTGGAGAGACCCAGTACTTC. V usage is TRBV6-5 and J usage is TRBJ2-5; 9 positions agree with TRBD2. The germline CDR1 and CDR2 sequences are MNHEY and SVGAGI. V lost 0 bases and J lost 4; bases outside the gene matches: 9. The CDR3 is made up of 17 amino acids.

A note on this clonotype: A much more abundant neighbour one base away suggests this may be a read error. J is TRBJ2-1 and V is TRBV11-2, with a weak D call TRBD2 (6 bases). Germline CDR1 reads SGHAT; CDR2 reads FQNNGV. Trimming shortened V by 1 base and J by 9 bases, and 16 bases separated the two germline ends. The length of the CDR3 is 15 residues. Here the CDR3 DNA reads TGTGCCAGCAGCTTAGGCGGGCGGGATGGCGGTGAGCAGTTCTTC. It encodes CASSLGGRDGGEQFF. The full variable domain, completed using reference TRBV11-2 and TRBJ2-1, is EAGVAQSPRYKIIEKRQSVAFWCNPISGHATLYWYQQILGQGPKLLIQFQNNGVVDDSQLPKDRFSAERLKGVDSTLKIQPAKLEDSAVYLCASSLGGRDGGEQFFGPGTRLTVL.

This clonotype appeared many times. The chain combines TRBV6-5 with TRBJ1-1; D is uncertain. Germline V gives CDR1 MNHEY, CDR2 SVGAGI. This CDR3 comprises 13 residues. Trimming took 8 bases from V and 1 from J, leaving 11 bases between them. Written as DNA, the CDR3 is TGTGCCAGCCTTGACGTATGGAACACTGAAGCTTTCTTT. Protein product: CASLDVWNTEAFF.

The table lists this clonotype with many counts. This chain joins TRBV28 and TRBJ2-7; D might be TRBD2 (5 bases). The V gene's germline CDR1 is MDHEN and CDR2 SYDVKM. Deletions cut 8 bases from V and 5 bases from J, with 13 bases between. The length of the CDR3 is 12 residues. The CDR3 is CASSWRGNEQYF. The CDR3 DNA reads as TGTGCCAGCTCGTGGCGAGGGAACGAGCAGTACTTC.

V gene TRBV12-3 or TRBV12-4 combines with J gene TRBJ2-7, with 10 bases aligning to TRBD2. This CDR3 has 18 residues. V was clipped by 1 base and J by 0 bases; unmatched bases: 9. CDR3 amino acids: CASSLELAGPFSSYEQYF. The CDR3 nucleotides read TGTGCCAGCAGTTTAGAACTAGCGGGGCCCTTCAGCTCCTACGAGCAGTACTTC.

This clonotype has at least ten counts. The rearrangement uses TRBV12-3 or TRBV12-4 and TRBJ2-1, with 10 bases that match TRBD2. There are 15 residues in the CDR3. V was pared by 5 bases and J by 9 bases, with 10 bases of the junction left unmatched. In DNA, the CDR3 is TGTGCCAGCAGTCCCTCTAGCGGGAGTGTATCTGAGCAGTTCTTC. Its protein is CASSPSSGSVSEQFF.

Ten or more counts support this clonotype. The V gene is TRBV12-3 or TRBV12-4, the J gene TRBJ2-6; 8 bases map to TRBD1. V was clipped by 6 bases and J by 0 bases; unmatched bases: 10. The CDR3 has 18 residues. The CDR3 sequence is CASSQTGTGYSGANVLTF. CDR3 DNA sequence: TGTGCCAGCAGCCAAACCGGGACAGGCTACTCTGGGGCCAACGTCCTGACTTTC.

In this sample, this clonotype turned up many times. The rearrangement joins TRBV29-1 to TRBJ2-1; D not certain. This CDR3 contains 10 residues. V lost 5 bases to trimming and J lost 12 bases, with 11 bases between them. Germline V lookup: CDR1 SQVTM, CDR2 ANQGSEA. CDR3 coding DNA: TGCAGCGTTCCCTTATCCGGGCAGTTCTTC. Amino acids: CSVPLSGQFF.

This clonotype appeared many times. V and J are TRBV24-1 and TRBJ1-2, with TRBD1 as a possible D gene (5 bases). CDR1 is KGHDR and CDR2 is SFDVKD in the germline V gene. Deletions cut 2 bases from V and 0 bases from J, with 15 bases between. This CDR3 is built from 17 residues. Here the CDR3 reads CATSDSGPGTANYGYTF. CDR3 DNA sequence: TGTGCCACCAGTGATTCGGGGCCTGGGACCGCTAACTATGGCTACACCTTC.

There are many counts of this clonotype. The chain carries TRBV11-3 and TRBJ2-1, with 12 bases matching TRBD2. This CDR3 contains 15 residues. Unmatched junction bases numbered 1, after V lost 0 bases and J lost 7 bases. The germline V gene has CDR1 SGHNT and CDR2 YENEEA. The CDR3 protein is CASSLEGTSGNEQFF. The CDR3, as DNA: TGTGCCAGCAGCTTAGAAGGGACTAGCGGGAATGAGCAGTTCTTC.

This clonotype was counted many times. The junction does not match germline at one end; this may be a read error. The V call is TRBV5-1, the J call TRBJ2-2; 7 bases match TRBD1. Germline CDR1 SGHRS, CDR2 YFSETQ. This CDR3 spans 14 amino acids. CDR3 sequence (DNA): TGCGCCAGCAGCTTCAGGGGGAACGCCGGGGAGCTGTTTTTT. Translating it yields CASSFRGNAGELFF.

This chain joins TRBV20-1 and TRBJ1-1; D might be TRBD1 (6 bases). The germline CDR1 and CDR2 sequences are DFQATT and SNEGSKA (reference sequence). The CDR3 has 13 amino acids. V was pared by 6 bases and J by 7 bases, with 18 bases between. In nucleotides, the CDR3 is TGCAGTGCCACGGCCGGACAGTTAAGTGAAGCTTTCTTT. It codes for CSATAGQLSEAFF.

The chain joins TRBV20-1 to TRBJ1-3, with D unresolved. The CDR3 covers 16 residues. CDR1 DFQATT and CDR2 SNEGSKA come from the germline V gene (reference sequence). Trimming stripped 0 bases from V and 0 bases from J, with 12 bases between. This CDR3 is CSARDPRGSSGNTIYF. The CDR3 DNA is TGCAGTGCTAGAGATCCGCGAGGGAGCTCTGGAAACACCATATATTTT.

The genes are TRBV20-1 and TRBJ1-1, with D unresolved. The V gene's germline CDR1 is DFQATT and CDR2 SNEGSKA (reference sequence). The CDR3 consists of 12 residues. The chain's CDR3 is CSVQVENTEAFF. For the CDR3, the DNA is TGCAGCGTCCAGGTAGAGAACACTGAAGCTTTCTTT.

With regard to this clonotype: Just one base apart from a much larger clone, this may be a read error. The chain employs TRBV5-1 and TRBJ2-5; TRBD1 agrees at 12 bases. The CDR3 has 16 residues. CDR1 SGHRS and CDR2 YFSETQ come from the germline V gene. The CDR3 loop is CASSLTGTGGEETHYF. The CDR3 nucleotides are TGCGCCAGCAGCTTGACCGGGACAGGGGGCGAAGAGACCCATTACTTC.

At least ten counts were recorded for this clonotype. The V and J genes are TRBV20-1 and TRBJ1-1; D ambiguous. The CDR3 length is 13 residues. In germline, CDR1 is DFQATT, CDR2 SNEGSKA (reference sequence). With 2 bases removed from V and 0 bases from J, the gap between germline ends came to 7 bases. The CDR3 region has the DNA TGCAGTGCTAGAAAAACAATGAACACTGAAGCTTTCTTT. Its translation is CSARKTMNTEAFF.

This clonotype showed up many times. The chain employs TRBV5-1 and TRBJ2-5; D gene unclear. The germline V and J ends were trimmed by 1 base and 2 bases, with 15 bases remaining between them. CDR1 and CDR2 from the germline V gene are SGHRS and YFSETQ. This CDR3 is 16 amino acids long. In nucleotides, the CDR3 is TGCGCCAGCAGCTTGAATATTGGGAAGGGACAAGAGACCCAGTACTTC. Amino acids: CASSLNIGKGQETQYF. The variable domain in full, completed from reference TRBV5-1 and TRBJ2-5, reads KAGVTQTPRYLIKTRGQQVTLSCSPISGHRSVSWYQQTPGQGLQFLFEYFSETQRNKGNFPGRFSGRQFSNSRSEMNVSTLELGDSALYLCASSLNIGKGQETQYFGPGTRLLVL.

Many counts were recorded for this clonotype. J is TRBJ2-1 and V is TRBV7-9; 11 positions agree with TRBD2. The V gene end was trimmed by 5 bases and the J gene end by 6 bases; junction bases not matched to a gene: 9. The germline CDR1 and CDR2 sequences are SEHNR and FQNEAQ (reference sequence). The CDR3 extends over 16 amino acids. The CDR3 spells CASSPIAGGAVNEQFF. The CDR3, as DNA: TGTGCCAGCAGCCCCATAGCGGGGGGGGCCGTCAATGAGCAGTTCTTC.

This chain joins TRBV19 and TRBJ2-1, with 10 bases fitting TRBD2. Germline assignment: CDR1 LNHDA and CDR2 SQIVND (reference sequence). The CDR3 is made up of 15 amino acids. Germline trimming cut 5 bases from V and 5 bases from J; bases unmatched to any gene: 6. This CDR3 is CASSLSSGSHNEQFF. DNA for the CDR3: TGTGCCAGTAGTCTCTCTAGCGGGAGCCACAATGAGCAGTTCTTC.

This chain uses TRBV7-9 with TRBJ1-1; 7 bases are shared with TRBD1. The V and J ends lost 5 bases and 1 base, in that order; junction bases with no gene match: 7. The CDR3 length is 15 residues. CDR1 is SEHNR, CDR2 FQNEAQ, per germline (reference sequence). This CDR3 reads CASSPRGARNTEAFF. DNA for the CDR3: TGTGCCAGCAGCCCCAGGGGGGCGCGGAACACTGAAGCTTTCTTT. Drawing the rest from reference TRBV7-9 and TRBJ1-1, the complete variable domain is DTGVSQNPRHKITKRGQNVTFRCDPISEHNRLYWYRQTLGQGPEFLTYFQNEAQLEKSRLLSDRFSAERPKGSFSTLEIQRTEQGDSAMYLCASSPRGARNTEAFFGQGTRLTVV.